This TCR beta chain was recorded in a study of control samples from healthy donors and cancer patients. Assay: immunoSEQ multiplex PCR; the TCRdb copy retains only in-frame clones and omits some. The sample includes 150,000 to 200,000 clones, approximately 92% of them seen just once. The sequence came from a woman aged 40 to 50 in good health. The sequencing sample was made of blood.

In DNA form, the CDR3 reads TGTGCCAGCTCTCTGGGGGGACACACCGGGGAGCTGTTTTTT. This codes for CASSLGGHTGELFF. The chain employs TRBV7-2 and TRBJ2-2; D is perhaps TRBD2 (6 bases). With 8 bases removed from V and 3 bases from J, the gap between germline ends came to 13 bases. The germline CDR1 and CDR2 sequences are SGHTA and FQGNSA. This CDR3 region has 14 residues.